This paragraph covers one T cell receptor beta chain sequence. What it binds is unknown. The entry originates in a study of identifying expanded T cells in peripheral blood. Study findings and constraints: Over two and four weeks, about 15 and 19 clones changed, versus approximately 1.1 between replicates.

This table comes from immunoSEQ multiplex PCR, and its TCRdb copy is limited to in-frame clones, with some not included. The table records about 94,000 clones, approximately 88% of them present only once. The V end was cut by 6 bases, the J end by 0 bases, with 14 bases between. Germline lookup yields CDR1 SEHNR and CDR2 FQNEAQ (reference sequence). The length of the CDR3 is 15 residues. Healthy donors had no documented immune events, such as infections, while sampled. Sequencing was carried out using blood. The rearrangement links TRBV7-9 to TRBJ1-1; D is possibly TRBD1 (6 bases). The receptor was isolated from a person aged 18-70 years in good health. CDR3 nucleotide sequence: TGTGCCAGCAGTGCAAGGGGACATTTGAACACTGAAGCTTTCTTT. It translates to CASSARGHLNTEAFF. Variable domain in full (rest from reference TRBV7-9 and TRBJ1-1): DTGVSQNPRHKITKRGQNVTFRCDPISEHNRLYWYRQTLGQGPEFLTYFQNEAQLEKSRLLSDRFSAERPKGSFSTLEIQRTEQGDSAMYLCASSARGHLNTEAFFGQGTRLTVV.